This is a list of T cell receptor beta chains from one sample in a study of blood T cells in healthy people across ages. TCRdb ran MiXCR on the 5' RACE reads and lists one entry per CDR3 protein. The sample contains fewer than 2 million distinct CDR3 sequences, around 42% of which appear only once. What was sequenced was blood. The source of these receptors is a human donor in good health. CDR3s include the opening cysteine and the closing phenylalanine or tryptophan. A D gene is named only where the DNA matches it firmly. Part of the rows lack a size; the others show once, few, many or a class for expanded clones.

V	size	D	J	DNA	CDR3
TRBV9	.	TRBD1	TRBJ1-2	TGTGCCAGCAGCGTAACGATGCGGGGGCAGGGGGATGGCTACACCTTC	CASSVTMRGQGDGYTF
TRBV11-3	.	.	TRBJ1-5	TGTGCCAGCAGCTTAGATTATCACCAGCCCCAGCATTTT	CASSLDYHQPQHF
TRBV30	few	TRBD2	TRBJ2-3	TGTGCCTGCCGCACTAGCGGGAGCACAGATACGCAGTATTTT	CACRTSGSTDTQYF
TRBV6-1	.	.	TRBJ1-1	TGTGCCAGCAGTGAAGGGCCAGACGGGAACACTGAAGCTTTCTTT	CASSEGPDGNTEAFF
TRBV20-1	many	TRBD1	TRBJ2-7	TGCAGTGCTAGAGATTCGACAGGGTCCTACGAGCAGTACTTC	CSARDSTGSYEQYF
TRBV3-1	few	TRBD1	TRBJ1-2	TGTGCCAGCAGCCAACGTCAGGGGGGCTATGGCTACACCTTC	CASSQRQGGYGYTF
TRBV7-9	once	TRBD2	TRBJ2-6	TGTGCCAGCAGCTTACCGGGGGGATCACTACCAACCTCTGGGGCCAACGTCCTGACTTTC	CASSLPGGSLPTSGANVLTF
TRBV20-1	few	TRBD2	TRBJ2-7	TGCAGTGCCCCCTCGGGGGGGGTGGGCTACGAGCAGTACTTC	CSAPSGGVGYEQYF
TRBV6-2/TRBV6-3	.	TRBD2	TRBJ2-3	TGTGCCAGCACCGGGACTAGCGACCGCACAGATACGCAGTATTTT	CASTGTSDRTDTQYF
TRBV12-3/TRBV12-4	few	.	TRBJ1-2	TGTGCCAGCAGTTTATTCGGGGCTGTAACTGGCTACACCTTC	CASSLFGAVTGYTF
TRBV28	few	TRBD2	TRBJ2-1	TGTGCCAGCAGTTTTTTGGGGGGGGACCACAATGAGCAGTTCTTC	CASSFLGGDHNEQFF
TRBV6-1	.	.	TRBJ2-5	TGTGCCAGCAGTGAGAGGGTACAGGCTGACTTGGAGACCCAGTACTTC	CASSERVQADLETQYF
TRBV18	once	TRBD1	TRBJ2-1	TGTACCAGCTCTTCCAGGGGGCTTGAGGAGACCCAGTTCTTC	CTSSSRGLEETQFF
TRBV10-2	.	TRBD1	TRBJ1-2	TGCGCCAGCAGTGGACAGGGTTCCCATGATGGCTACACCTTC	CASSGQGSHDGYTF
TRBV4-1	.	TRBD2	TRBJ2-5	TGCGCCAGCAGCCAACTAGCGGGGGGGCCTTTTGAGACCCAGTACTTC	CASSQLAGGPFETQYF
TRBV11-2	.	TRBD1	TRBJ2-7	TGTGCCAGCAGCGAAGGGACAGGAGAGACCTACGAGCAGTACTTC	CASSEGTGETYEQYF